This T cell receptor (beta chain) was documented in a study of blood T cell repertoires in COVID-19. Study overall: In each case, the material was cDNA or gDNA derived from T cells, B-cell-depleted T cells, or PBMCs.

The V segment lost 6 bases and the J segment 1 base; nucleotides outside the gene matches: 15. The germline CDR1 and CDR2 sequences are MDHEN and SYDVKM. The CDR3 totals 19 residues. Libraries were prepared by immunoSEQ multiplex PCR; TCRdb keeps only in-frame clonotypes and omits some of them. The sample carries 17,000 or so clones, around 90% recorded once. The chain couples TRBV28 to TRBJ2-6, with 7 bases fitting TRBD1. The sample was peripheral blood. This clonotype originated in a middle-aged man with active COVID-19. CDR3 DNA sequence: TGTGCCAGCAGGCTCATGGGACAGCAATTTCAGTCTGGGGCCAACGTCCTGACTTTC. Translation gives CASRLMGQQFQSGANVLTF.